Following are 30 T cell receptor beta chains from one sample sequenced in a study of cytomegalovirus exposure and HLA in healthy donors. The PCR made use of 60 Vbeta and 13 Jbeta primers. TCRdb's copy holds only in-frame clones and misses some; the assay was immunoSEQ multiplex PCR. The sample includes around 100,000 clones. The material sequenced was PBMCs. All receptors come from a man aged 30 to 45 in good health and CMV-seronegative.

CDR3 loop: CSANAAETQYF. CDR3 DNA sequence: TGCAGTGCCAATGCTGCGGAGACCCAGTACTTC. The genes are TRBV20-1 and TRBJ2-5; D is unclear. V lost 6 bases to trimming and J lost 5 bases, with 10 bases between them. The germline gives CDR1 DFQATT, CDR2 SNEGSKA (reference sequence). The CDR3 has 11 residues.

The chain combines TRBV18 with TRBJ2-1, with TRBD2 matching 11 bases. The CDR3 has 14 residues. Per germline, CDR1 KGHSH and CDR2 LQKENI. V was clipped by 4 bases and J by 5 bases; unmatched bases: 1. The CDR3 nucleotides are TGTGCCAGCTCACTAGCGGGGGGGAACAATGAGCAGTTCTTC. The encoded protein is CASSLAGGNNEQFF.

The rearrangement uses TRBV5-6 and TRBJ2-4; 9 bases align to TRBD1. The CDR3 covers 15 residues. J was trimmed by 2 bases and V by 4 bases; bases with no gene match: 4. Germline values: CDR1 SGHDT, CDR2 YYEEEE. Here the CDR3 DNA reads TGTGCCAGCAGCGCCGGACAGGGGCCCAAAAACATTCAGTACTTC. It is translated as CASSAGQGPKNIQYF.

The CDR3 sequence: CASRTGSYNEQFF. CDR3 DNA: TGTGCCAGCAGAACGGGCTCCTACAATGAGCAGTTCTTC. The chain has TRBV25-1 and TRBJ2-1; D not certain. Germline V lookup: CDR1 MGHDK, CDR2 SYGVNS. This CDR3 comprises 13 residues. The V gene lost 6 bases and the J gene lost 0 bases, with 6 bases spanning the gap.

The chain is built from TRBV7-6 and TRBJ1-6, with D perhaps matching TRBD1 (5 bases). V lost 2 bases, J lost 8 bases, and 16 bases lay in between. Germline V lookup: CDR1 SGHVS, CDR2 FNYEAQ. This CDR3 is built from 16 residues. The CDR3 DNA reads as TGTGCCAGCAGCTTAACCGTTGGCAGGGCGGATTCACCCCTCCACTTT. This gives the protein CASSLTVGRADSPLHF.

The chain uses TRBV7-3 and TRBJ1-1; no definite D call. This CDR3 has 15 residues. CDR1 and CDR2 from the germline V gene are SGHTA and FQGTGA. V was clipped by 5 bases and J by 3 bases, with 16 bases between them. The chain's CDR3 is CASSLRLPRDTEAFF. As DNA, the CDR3 is TGTGCCAGCAGCCTCCGACTGCCCCGGGACACTGAAGCTTTCTTT.

The CDR3 sequence: CASSLGMGAGGLQETQYF. The CDR3, as DNA: TGTGCCAGCAGCCTCGGGATGGGGGCGGGGGGCCTACAAGAGACCCAGTACTTC. The chain recombines TRBV28 with TRBJ2-5, with TRBD2 identical over 8 bases. V shed 6 bases and J 2 bases; nucleotides not matched to a gene: 17. Germline CDR1 is MDHEN and CDR2 is SYDVKM. The CDR3 runs to 18 residues.

The V and J genes are TRBV7-2 and TRBJ1-4; TRBD1 might be the D (6 bases). The CDR3 runs to 15 residues. The ends were cut back, 1 base at V and 3 bases at J, with 9 bases in the middle. CDR1 and CDR2 (germline): SGHTA, FQGNSA. CDR3 sequence reads: CASSLGGQPNEKLFF. CDR3 bases: TGTGCCAGCAGCTTAGGAGGACAGCCTAATGAAAAACTGTTTTTT. Looking up the rest from reference TRBV7-2 and TRBJ1-4 gives the full variable domain: GAGVSQSPSNKVTEKGKDVELRCDPISGHTALYWYRQSLGQGLEFLIYFQGNSAPDKSGLPSDRFSAERTGGSVSTLTIQRTQQEDSAVYLCASSLGGQPNEKLFFGSGTQLSVL.

The chain joins TRBV2 to TRBJ1-4, with D uncertain. CDR3 length: 13 residues. Germline V CDR1 and CDR2: SNHLY, FYNNEI. V was clipped by 8 bases and J by 0 bases, with 7 bases between them. CDR3 nucleotides: TGTGCCAGCGTCCGTGCAACTAATGAAAAACTGTTTTTT. It is translated as CASVRATNEKLFF.

The chain links TRBV6-6 to TRBJ2-1; a possible D gene is TRBD2 (5 bases). V lost 7 bases to trimming and J lost 5 bases, with 18 bases between them. Germline V gene lookup returns CDR1 MNHNY and CDR2 SVGAGI (reference sequence). The CDR3 loop spans 15 amino acids. The CDR3 DNA reads as TGTGCCAGCAACTCTGGACTTATCCTTAACAATGAGCAGTTCTTC. Encoded protein: CASNSGLILNNEQFF.

The chain has TRBV5-8 and TRBJ2-6; the match to TRBD1 covers 9 bases. J lost 2 bases, V lost 4 bases, and 4 bases had no gene match. Germline CDR1 reads SGHTS; CDR2 reads YDEGEE. The CDR3 length is 16 residues. CDR3: CASSRDRVPGANVLTF. The CDR3 DNA reads as TGTGCCAGCAGCCGGGACAGGGTTCCTGGGGCCAACGTCCTGACTTTC. Together with reference TRBV5-8 and TRBJ2-6, the CDR3 gives the full variable domain: EAGVTQSPTHLIKTRGQQATLRCSPISGHTSVYWYQQALGLGLQFLLWYDEGEERNRGNFPPRFSGRQFPNYSSELNVNALELEDSALYLCASSRDRVPGANVLTFGAGSRLTVL.

The V call is TRBV5-1, the J call TRBJ1-3; D is perhaps TRBD1 (6 bases). Germline V gene data show CDR1 as SGHRS and CDR2 as YFSETQ. The CDR3 totals 16 residues. The V end lost 3 bases, the J end lost 0 bases, and 13 bases lay between the germline ends. The CDR3 region is CASSSYRVDSGNTIYF. The CDR3 nucleotides are TGCGCCAGCAGCTCATACAGGGTTGACTCTGGAAACACCATATATTTT.

The CDR3 region is CASTYPGTGELFF. In DNA, the CDR3 is TGTGCCAGCACCTATCCGGGCACCGGGGAGCTGTTTTTT. The V and J genes are TRBV9 and TRBJ2-2; D is unresolved. Germline-derived CDR1 and CDR2 are SGDLS and YYNGEE. The CDR3 is 13 amino acids. V was shortened by 6 bases and J by 4 bases, with 10 bases between the two germline ends.

The rearrangement joins TRBV5-1 to TRBJ1-5; D uncertain. V was trimmed by 4 bases and J by 2 bases, leaving 10 bases between them. The CDR3 loop spans 14 amino acids. Germline CDR1 and CDR2: SGHRS and YFSETQ. CDR3 bases: TGCGCCAGCAGCGTGGACGGAGGCAATCAGCCCCAGCATTTT. Protein sequence: CASSVDGGNQPQHF. Filled out from reference TRBV5-1 and TRBJ1-5, the complete variable domain reads KAGVTQTPRYLIKTRGQQVTLSCSPISGHRSVSWYQQTPGQGLQFLFEYFSETQRNKGNFPGRFSGRQFSNSRSEMNVSTLELGDSALYLCASSVDGGNQPQHFGDGTRLSIL.

The genes are TRBV28 and TRBJ2-7; no firm D call. This CDR3 comprises 14 residues. V shed 7 bases and J shed 3 bases, with 16 bases lying between them. Germline lookup yields CDR1 MDHEN and CDR2 SYDVKM. The CDR3 sequence is CASIPHSSNYEQYF. The CDR3, as DNA: TGTGCCAGCATACCACACAGCTCAAACTACGAGCAGTACTTC.

This chain uses TRBV13 with TRBJ2-1; 16 bases map to TRBD2. V lost 2 bases and J lost 4; bases outside the gene matches: 5. The germline V gene encodes CDR1 PRHDT and CDR2 FYEKMQ (reference sequence). The length of the CDR3 is 18 residues. Here the CDR3 reads CASSLRGLAGGNYNEQFF. CDR3 DNA sequence: TGTGCCAGCAGCTTACGGGGACTAGCGGGGGGGAATTACAATGAGCAGTTCTTC.

The chain has TRBV15 and TRBJ1-5; the D gene is possibly TRBD1 (6 bases). V lost 2 bases, J lost 6 bases, and 8 bases lay in between. The CDR3 loop spans 13 amino acids. Per the germline V gene, CDR1 is LNHNV and CDR2 is YYDKDF (reference sequence). In DNA, the CDR3 is TGTGCCACCAGCAGAAGGGGGGGTCAGCCCCAGCATTTT. This sequence encodes CATSRRGGQPQHF.

The chain links TRBV13 to TRBJ2-7; 10 bases map to TRBD2. Germline V gene data show CDR1 as PRHDT and CDR2 as FYEKMQ (reference sequence). This CDR3 region has 17 residues. The V and J ends lost 3 bases and 2 bases, in that order; junction bases with no gene match: 10. The CDR3 DNA sequence: TGTGCCAGCAGCTTCTATGATTTAGCGGGGGGTACCTACGAGCAGTACTTC. Translated, it gives CASSFYDLAGGTYEQYF.

This sequence joins TRBV4-2 and TRBJ1-2; a weak D match, TRBD1 (5 bases). Germline lookup yields CDR1 LGHNA and CDR2 YNFKEQ. The CDR3 has 16 residues. The germline V and J ends were trimmed by 4 bases and 4 bases, with 19 bases remaining between them. CDR3 DNA: TGTGCCAGCAGCCGGGGGGAGGGAGTTGGGCCCTATGGCTACACCTTC. It yields the protein CASSRGEGVGPYGYTF.

Comment on this clone: The sample contains more than one DNA sequence encoding this CDR3. The V and J genes are TRBV29-1 and TRBJ1-4, with D perhaps matching TRBD1 (6 bases). The V gene lost 5 bases and the J gene lost 3 bases, with 13 bases spanning the gap. This CDR3 is 14 amino acids long. Germline V lookup: CDR1 SQVTM, CDR2 ANQGSEA. The CDR3 reads CSVLGGKANEKLFF. The CDR3 DNA sequence: TGCAGCGTTCTTGGGGGCAAAGCTAATGAAAAACTGTTTTTT. Based on the CDR3 plus reference TRBV29-1 and TRBJ1-4, the full variable domain is SAVISQKPSRDICQRGTSLTIQCQVDSQVTMMFWYRQQPGQSLTLIATANQGSEATYESGFVIDKFPISRPNLTFSTLTVSNMSPEDSSIYLCSVLGGKANEKLFFGSGTQLSVL.

The CDR3 is CASSPVGGISEQYF. CDR3 sequence (DNA): TGTGCCAGCAGCCCTGTGGGGGGGATCTCCGAGCAGTACTTC. The chain couples TRBV7-2 to TRBJ2-7; TRBD2 matches 7 bases. V trimming: 5 bases; J trimming: 6 bases; junction bases outside the gene matches: 10. The CDR3 consists of 14 residues. From germline, CDR1 is SGHTA and CDR2 FQGNSA.

This chain links TRBV19 with TRBJ2-3; no clear D. The CDR3 extends over 15 amino acids. The V gene lost 3 bases and the J gene lost 0 bases, with 10 bases spanning the gap. Per germline, CDR1 LNHDA and CDR2 SQIVND (reference sequence). CDR3 nucleotide sequence: TGTGCCAGTAGTATCGGTATTACTAGCACAGATACGCAGTATTTT. Protein sequence: CASSIGITSTDTQYF. The full variable domain, with the rest looked up from reference TRBV19 and TRBJ2-3, is DGGITQSPKYLFRKEGQNVTLSCEQNLNHDAMYWYRQDPGQGLRLIYYSQIVNDFQKGDIAEGYSVSREKKESFPLTVTSAQKNPTAFYLCASSIGITSTDTQYFGPGTRLTVL.

V gene TRBV7-7 combines with J gene TRBJ2-2; 9 bases line up with TRBD1. This CDR3 is 14 amino acids long. From germline, CDR1 is SSHAT and CDR2 FNYEAQ (reference sequence). Trimming cost V 5 bases and J 6 bases; bases outside gene matches: 4. The DNA for the CDR3 is TGTGCCAGCAGCCGGACAGGGGAGGCCGGGGAGCTGTTTTTT. The encoded protein is CASSRTGEAGELFF.

V usage is TRBV7-2 and J usage is TRBJ2-1; 9 nucleotides line up with TRBD1. The J segment lost 16 bases and the V segment lost 6 bases, leaving 7 bases of the junction unmatched. Germline V gives CDR1 SGHTA, CDR2 FQGNSA. This CDR3 contains 11 residues. The CDR3 nucleotides are TGTGCCAGCAGGCTAAGGGGACAGGGCTTCTTC. As protein: CASRLRGQGFF.

The genes are TRBV11-2 and TRBJ1-1, with D possibly TRBD1 on 6 matching bases. V was trimmed by 5 bases and J by 1 base, leaving 20 bases between them. CDR1 SGHAT and CDR2 FQNNGV come from the germline V gene. CDR3 length equals 17 residues. This chain's CDR3 is CASSPSRPPTGNTEAFF. CDR3 bases: TGTGCCAGCAGCCCATCCCGTCCACCGACAGGGAACACTGAAGCTTTCTTT.

The V gene is TRBV30, the J gene TRBJ2-7; weak D call: TRBD2 (5 bases). There are 12 residues in the CDR3. Germline lookup yields CDR1 GTSNPN and CDR2 SVGIG (reference sequence). Trimming pared 3 bases from V and 0 bases from J, leaving 6 bases between. The CDR3 here is CAWSGDSYEQYF. The CDR3 DNA sequence: TGTGCCTGGAGCGGGGACTCCTACGAGCAGTACTTC.

This sequence joins TRBV25-1 and TRBJ2-5; perhaps TRBD1 as D (8 bases). TRBJ2-7 explains the end of the DNA better; the J call may be wrong. From germline, CDR1 is MGHDK and CDR2 SYGVNS. The CDR3 contains 16 residues. The CDR3, as DNA: TGTGCCAGCAGTGAATGGAGGACAGGGAGGGTCTACGAGCAGTACTTC. This gives the protein CASSEWRTGRVYEQYF.

The chain employs TRBV15 and TRBJ2-7; 7 bases align to TRBD1. Germline assignment: CDR1 LNHNV and CDR2 YYDKDF (reference sequence). V dropped 3 bases and J dropped 3; count of bases not matched to a gene: 5. The CDR3 has 14 amino acids. The CDR3 reads CATSSLGQDYEQYF. The DNA of the CDR3 is TGTGCCACCAGCAGTCTCGGACAGGACTACGAGCAGTACTTC.

The V gene is TRBV5-6, the J gene TRBJ2-5; 9 nucleotides agree with TRBD1. The closer fit of TRBJ2-7 to the DNA end suggests the J call may be wrong. Germline CDR1 and CDR2: SGHDT and YYEEEE. The CDR3 loop spans 16 amino acids. CDR3 protein: CASSFFSGQGFNEQYF. CDR3 nucleotide sequence: TGTGCCAGCAGCTTTTTCTCGGGACAGGGTTTCAACGAGCAGTACTTC.

This chain links TRBV27 with TRBJ1-1; D not certain. CDR3 length: 13 residues. V lost 11 bases, J lost 2 bases, and 15 bases lay in between. The germline V gene encodes CDR1 MNHEY and CDR2 SMNVEV (reference sequence). The CDR3: CAPGGWINTEAFF. Written as DNA, the CDR3 is TGTGCCCCGGGAGGGTGGATTAACACTGAAGCTTTCTTT.